This TCR beta chain was identified during a study of cytomegalovirus exposure and HLA in healthy donors. The donors were part of the validation cohort, which consisted of 120 subjects and was separate from the first cohort of 666 subjects. The CDR3 extends over 16 amino acids. The germline gives CDR1 LNHDA, CDR2 SQIVND (reference sequence). V trimming: 5 bases; J trimming: 5 bases; junction bases outside the gene matches: 11. Findings and limits, study-wide: Cytomegalovirus-associated TCR beta chains were listed, numbering more than 150.

The assay was immunoSEQ multiplex PCR, and TCRdb's table has in-frame clones only and misses some. The sample has approximately 210,000 clones; around 88% are singletons. With regard to this clone: What it binds is not known.

The sequence was collected from a woman younger than 35 in good health and CMV-seronegative. The chain carries TRBV19 and TRBJ2-5; 10 bases align to TRBD1. The sequenced sample consisted of PBMCs. CDR3 bases: TGTGCCAGTAGTGGAGGGACAGGGGTTTTCTGGGAGACCCAGTACTTC. Its protein product is CASSGGTGVFWETQYF.